The rows below give T cell receptor beta chains drawn from one sample of a study of OX40 agonist ivuxolimab in advanced cancers. Data came from immunoSEQ multiplex PCR; TCRdb stores just in-frame clones and leaves some out. The sample holds under 85,000 clones; approximately 88% are singletons and the top ten take 4.1%. Sequencing used CD4+ or CD8+ T cells sorted from blood, obtained in a trial of the OX40 agonist ivuxolimab. These receptors were taken from an adult with an advanced solid tumor such as melanoma, head and neck, liver or kidney cancer. Both conserved end residues are part of each CDR3. Fields, in order: V gene, D gene, CDR3 protein. The D gene is left open where the match is weak.

v_call: TRBV7-3
d_call: -
cdr3_aa: CASSLTQGELFF

v_call: TRBV28
d_call: -
cdr3_aa: CASSWGTENYGYTF

v_call: TRBV30
d_call: TRBD2
cdr3_aa: CAWGRTSGTDTQYF

v_call: TRBV7-2
d_call: -
cdr3_aa: CASSLSGVGGYTF

v_call: TRBV5-4
d_call: -
cdr3_aa: CATNTGNSPLHF

v_call: TRBV11-2
d_call: -
cdr3_aa: CASSLGGQETQYF

v_call: TRBV12-2
d_call: -
cdr3_aa: CASSLTDSGGYEQYF

v_call: TRBV28
d_call: -
cdr3_aa: CASSLGGYGYTF

v_call: TRBV11-3
d_call: -
cdr3_aa: CASSLVQPNTGELFF

v_call: TRBV7-3
d_call: -
cdr3_aa: CASSLVVSAYNEQFF

v_call: TRBV7-3
d_call: -
cdr3_aa: CASSLNGAGISTDTQYF

v_call: TRBV7-2
d_call: TRBD2
cdr3_aa: CASTPWGSGATDTQYF

v_call: TRBV14
d_call: -
cdr3_aa: CASSQELLQGTDTQYF

v_call: TRBV6-1
d_call: TRBD1
cdr3_aa: CASRGPGTGLYEQYF

v_call: TRBV28
d_call: TRBD2
cdr3_aa: CASSFRSGREQYF

v_call: TRBV10-3
d_call: -
cdr3_aa: CAISESRGHNEQFF

v_call: TRBV28
d_call: TRBD1
cdr3_aa: CASTQQGVDTEAFF

v_call: TRBV5-6
d_call: -
cdr3_aa: CASSFTRSNQPQHF

v_call: TRBV30
d_call: -
cdr3_aa: CAWGQNSGNTIYF

v_call: TRBV19
d_call: TRBD2
cdr3_aa: CASSSTTSGSVEQFF

v_call: TRBV9
d_call: -
cdr3_aa: CASSVGDNEQFF

v_call: TRBV6-1
d_call: TRBD2
cdr3_aa: CASSAWGRESYEQYF

v_call: TRBV28
d_call: -
cdr3_aa: CASSFLGFMETQYF

v_call: TRBV11-2
d_call: -
cdr3_aa: CASSFLGFGTDTQYF

v_call: TRBV6-6
d_call: -
cdr3_aa: CASSYGDRSTEAFF

v_call: TRBV5-4
d_call: TRBD1
cdr3_aa: CASSIGQGTDTQYF

v_call: TRBV19
d_call: -
cdr3_aa: CASSTTGTGNYGYTF

v_call: TRBV28
d_call: -
cdr3_aa: CASSPNRFSNQPQHF

v_call: TRBV10-3
d_call: TRBD1
cdr3_aa: CAISSGGSGNTIYF

v_call: TRBV9
d_call: -
cdr3_aa: CASSVVPGYGYTF

v_call: TRBV6-6
d_call: -
cdr3_aa: CASKAADTQYF

v_call: TRBV6-1
d_call: -
cdr3_aa: CASSTRGYRDTEAFF

v_call: TRBV29-1
d_call: -
cdr3_aa: CSVGGRVNTEAFF

v_call: TRBV27
d_call: -
cdr3_aa: CASSLIQGLKFF

v_call: TRBV13
d_call: -
cdr3_aa: CASSRDTSHGYTF

v_call: TRBV30
d_call: TRBD2
cdr3_aa: CAWSMGLASTNEQFF

v_call: TRBV5-1
d_call: TRBD2
cdr3_aa: CASSFPSGRASYEQYF

v_call: TRBV2
d_call: TRBD1
cdr3_aa: CASTMGGQPNEKLFF

v_call: TRBV9
d_call: -
cdr3_aa: CASSVSKNTEAFF

v_call: TRBV6-6
d_call: -
cdr3_aa: CASSYRPGGPTEAFF

v_call: TRBV6-8
d_call: -
cdr3_aa: CATLLYEQYF

v_call: TRBV18
d_call: TRBD2
cdr3_aa: CASSPRASGEETQYF

v_call: TRBV11-3
d_call: -
cdr3_aa: CASRPAPADATNEKLFF

v_call: TRBV27
d_call: TRBD1
cdr3_aa: CASSWTGLGEKLFF

v_call: TRBV28
d_call: TRBD2
cdr3_aa: CASSSGGRETQYF

v_call: TRBV7-6
d_call: -
cdr3_aa: CASSWHGTDTQYF

v_call: TRBV28
d_call: -
cdr3_aa: CASTADNSNQPQHF

v_call: TRBV28
d_call: -
cdr3_aa: CASSPNPRGRGTEAFF

v_call: TRBV12-5
d_call: -
cdr3_aa: CASGRNRDTGELFF

v_call: TRBV5-4
d_call: TRBD2
cdr3_aa: CASSLGGAGGYNEQFF

v_call: TRBV29-1
d_call: -
cdr3_aa: CSAAFSREEGYTF

v_call: TRBV2
d_call: TRBD1
cdr3_aa: CASRTGLKSEQFF

v_call: TRBV6-5
d_call: -
cdr3_aa: CASNIAPGNSPLHF

v_call: TRBV6-6
d_call: TRBD1
cdr3_aa: CASQASVTGDHNEQFF

v_call: TRBV13
d_call: -
cdr3_aa: CASSLGQQGWGDSPLHF

v_call: TRBV7-9
d_call: -
cdr3_aa: CASSLIQGGNEQFF